Following are 20 T cell receptor beta chains from one sample sequenced in a study of tumor and adjacent non-tumor tissue in lung cancer. A modified ARM-PCR protocol with three rounds of nested PCR amplified TCRbeta. MiXCR was run by TCRdb on the multiplex PCR reads, yielding one entry per CDR3 protein. This table has about 93,000 distinct CDR3 sequences, approximately 65% appearing once. This sample's RNA came from whole unsorted tissue. The sequenced sample was lung tumor tissue. These TCRs come from a man between 60 and 75 years old with non-small cell lung cancer.

The chain recombines TRBV12-3 or TRBV12-4 with TRBJ1-1, with D unresolved. V was clipped by 7 bases and J by 1 base, with 13 bases between them. This CDR3 has 14 residues. CDR3 residues: CASNRNVANTEAFF. The CDR3 bases are TGTGCCAGCAATAGAAACGTAGCGAACACTGAAGCTTTCTTT.

Details on this clonotype: A junction end diverges from the germline sequence, so it may reflect a read error. The gene calls are TRBV6-2 or TRBV6-3 and TRBJ2-1; the D is unclear. The CDR3 covers 15 residues. Germline CDR1 and CDR2: MNHEY and SVGEGT. The CDR3 bases are TGTACCAGCAGTTACTCGGGTCTTTCTGGCGCTGAGGAGCTCTTC. Translating gives CTSSYSGLSGAEELF.

This clonotype occurred a few times. This rearrangement joins TRBV20-1 to TRBJ2-4, with D maybe TRBD2 (6 bases). Trimming cost V 6 bases and J 5 bases, with 14 bases left between them. The germline V gene has CDR1 DFQATT and CDR2 SNEGSKA (reference sequence). The CDR3 spans 13 residues. The CDR3 region has the DNA TGCAGTGCATGGGGAGGCCGGGAAAACATTCAGTACTTC. Translation: CSAWGGRENIQYF.

This clonotype was seen a few times. This rearrangement joins TRBV14 to TRBJ2-1; a weak D match, TRBD1 (6 bases). CDR3 length equals 15 residues. CDR1 SGHDN and CDR2 FVKESK come from the germline V gene. V lost 7 bases, J lost 0 bases, and 13 bases lay in between. CDR3 nucleotides: TGTGCCAGCAACCAGATACAGGGCTCCTACAATGAGCAGTTCTTC. Translation gives CASNQIQGSYNEQFF.

On this clonotype itself: The conserved closing phenylalanine or tryptophan is absent in this CDR3, likely reflecting a read error. This chain uses TRBV29-1 with TRBJ2-1; D is possibly TRBD2 (6 bases). The V and J ends lost 6 bases and 0 bases respectively, with 15 bases between them. CDR3 length: 15 residues. From germline, CDR1 is SQVTM and CDR2 ANQGSEA. The DNA for the CDR3 is TGCAGCGTCGGGGGTAGTTACAACTCCTACAATGAGCAGTTCTTA. It encodes CSVGGSYNSYNEQFL.

In its sample, this clonotype was seen many times. The CDR3 DNA follows: TGTGCCACTAAAACAGGGGACGGGGGGTCCTACAATGAGCAGTTCTTC. As protein: CATKTGDGGSYNEQFF. The J gene is TRBJ2-1, the V gene TRBV7-8; tentatively, D is TRBD1 or TRBD2 (7 bases each). V was shortened by 10 bases and J by 1 base, with 20 bases between the two germline ends. The CDR3 is 16 residues long. CDR1 is SGHVS and CDR2 is FQNEAQ in the germline V gene. Using reference TRBV7-8 and TRBJ2-1 for the parts outside the CDR3, the full variable domain is GAGVSQSPRYKVAKRGQDVALRCDPISGHVSLFWYQQALGQGPEFLTYFQNEAQLDKSGLPSDRFFAERPEGSVSTLKIQRTQQEDSAVYLCATKTGDGGSYNEQFFGPGTRLTVL.

As for this clonotype: Likely a read error: the CDR3 ends without its conserved phenylalanine or tryptophan. It is unclear where the CDR3 begins or ends on the DNA, so no DNA is shown, and the CDR3 is as TCRdb lists it. V and J are TRBV4-3 and TRBJ2-2; the D segment call TRBD1 is taken from the table without a DNA check. CDR1 LGHNA and CDR2 YSLEER come from the germline V gene. The CDR3 length is 17 residues, termini included. The CDR3 region is CASRQDPTGTARGELSL.

Of note for this clonotype: Relative to the germline gene, one junction end is altered; a read error may explain this. The chain links TRBV12-3 or TRBV12-4 to TRBJ1-2; D is perhaps TRBD1 (6 bases). The CDR3 extends over 12 amino acids. For the CDR3, the DNA is TGTGCCAGTAGTTTGGGGGGACATGGCTTCACCTTC. Translated, it gives CASSLGGHGFTF.

On this clonotype itself: The junction differs from germline at one of its ends, possibly a read error. This chain links TRBV6-5 with TRBJ2-2, with a tentative D call TRBD2 (5 bases). Germline lookup yields CDR1 MNHEY and CDR2 SVGAGI. This CDR3 region has 12 residues. The DNA for the CDR3 is TGTGTCTCTATTGCGGGCGCCGGGGAACTGTTTTTT. Protein sequence: CVSIAGAGELFF.

In its sample, this clonotype was seen many times. This chain links TRBV4-1 with TRBJ2-7, with 7 bases identical to TRBD1. The ends lost 9 bases at V and 3 bases at J; junction bases unmatched: 8. CDR1 is MGHRA and CDR2 is YSYEKL in the germline V gene. This CDR3 has 13 amino acids. CDR3 DNA: TGCGCCAGTTCCCGGGACAGCGACTACGAGCAGTACTTC. Translation: CASSRDSDYEQYF.

This clonotype was found a few times. The junction departs from the called germline gene at one end, perhaps through a read error. The chain joins TRBV12-3 or TRBV12-4 to TRBJ1-1; D is uncertain. The CDR3 has 16 residues. The CDR3 DNA reads as TGTGCCAGCAATTTAGCCACAGTCATGATGAACACTGAAGCTTTCTTT. Its translation is CASNLATVMMNTEAFF.

Concerning this clonotype: The junction shows a germline mismatch at one end, possibly a read error. The chain uses TRBV6-5 and TRBJ2-7, with 13 nucleotides matching TRBD2. CDR3 length equals 17 residues. Looked up from germline, CDR1 is MNHEY and CDR2 is SVGAGI. The CDR3 region is CAGTRLAGGETQYEQYF. As DNA, the CDR3 is TGTGCCGGCACCCGACTAGCGGGGGGCGAAACGCAGTACGAACAGTACTTC.

This clonotype was detected many times. This rearrangement joins TRBV6-1 to TRBJ2-7, with 9 bases matching TRBD1. The germline V gene encodes CDR1 MNHNS and CDR2 SASEGT. CDR3 size: 16 residues. The ends lost 6 bases at V and 1 base at J; junction bases unmatched: 10. CDR3 sequence: CASSRSGGQGSYEQYF. CDR3 nucleotide sequence: TGTGCCAGCAGCCGCTCGGGGGGACAGGGTTCCTACGAGCAGTACTTC.

The chain is built from TRBV19 and TRBJ2-6; a possible D gene is TRBD1 (6 bases). The CDR3 is 16 residues long. CDR1 is LNHDA and CDR2 is SQIVND in the germline V gene (reference sequence). V lost 9 bases and J lost 0, with 15 bases in between. The CDR3 DNA sequence: TGTGCCAGCACCTTGGACAGTCTCTCTGGGGCCAACGTCCTGACTTTC. This codes for CASTLDSLSGANVLTF.

As for this clonotype: One junction end does not reproduce the germline sequence, and a read error may be involved. The rearrangement links TRBV11-2 to TRBJ2-1, with D maybe TRBD2 (6 bases). This CDR3 region has 16 residues. Per the germline V gene, CDR1 is SGHAT and CDR2 is FQNNGV. CDR3 DNA: TGTGCAAGCAGCCTACAGTCCCAGACCGGGACTTTTGAGCAGTTCTTC. Its translation: CASSLQSQTGTFEQFF.

This clonotype showed up many times. One end of the junction fails to match germline, which may point to a read error. In DNA, the CDR3 is TGTGCCAGCAGGTTAGCGGGAGGCTCCACCGGGGAGCTGTTTTTT. Translated: CASRLAGGSTGELFF. The V and J genes are TRBV12-3 or TRBV12-4 and TRBJ2-2; TRBD2 aligns across 10 bases. The CDR3 totals 15 residues.

As regards this clonotype: Germline and junction disagree at one end, which may indicate a read error. The V gene is TRBV4-2, the J gene TRBJ2-1, with 12 positions matching TRBD2. CDR1 is LGHNA, CDR2 YNFKEQ, per germline. This CDR3 has 17 residues. CDR3 DNA sequence: TGTGCCAGGAGCCAAATGACTAGCGGGAGCTCCTACAATGAGCAGTTCTTC. The encoded protein is CARSQMTSGSSYNEQFF.

The genes are TRBV11-3 and TRBJ2-3, with 8 positions matching TRBD2. Germline-derived CDR1 and CDR2 are SGHNT and YENEEA. CDR3 length: 14 residues. The junction had 6 bases not matched to a gene; V was cut back by 8 bases and J by 2 bases. CDR3 amino acids: CASLSGTNTDTQYF. CDR3 in DNA: TGTGCCAGCCTTAGCGGGACGAACACAGATACGCAGTATTTT. Full variable domain (rest looked up from reference TRBV11-3 and TRBJ2-3): EAGVVQSPRYKIIEKKQPVAFWCNPISGHNTLYWYLQNLGQGPELLIRYENEEAVDDSQLPKDRFSAERLKGVDSTLKIQPAELGDSAVYLCASLSGTNTDTQYFGPGTRLTVL.

Details on this clonotype: A much larger clonotype is one base distant, so this may be a read error. This sequence joins TRBV28 and TRBJ2-1; 8 bases match TRBD2. Germline V lookup: CDR1 MDHEN, CDR2 SYDVKM. Trimming took 8 bases from V and 0 from J; bases not matched to a gene: 3. The length of the CDR3 is 14 residues. In nucleotides, the CDR3 is TGTGCCAGCGAGCGGGGGAGCTCCTACAATGAGCAGTTCTTC. As protein: CASERGSSYNEQFF.

Points on this clonotype: Since no conserved phenylalanine or tryptophan closes the CDR3, a read error is the likely cause. This chain connects TRBV6-2 or TRBV6-3 to TRBJ2-1; 9 bases fit TRBD1. CDR1 and CDR2 from the germline V gene are MNHEY and SVGEGT. CDR3 size: 16 residues. The CDR3 loop reads CARSSGDRVVGNEQFS. DNA for the CDR3: TGTGCCAGAAGTTCCGGGGACAGGGTGGTCGGCAATGAGCAGTTCTCC.